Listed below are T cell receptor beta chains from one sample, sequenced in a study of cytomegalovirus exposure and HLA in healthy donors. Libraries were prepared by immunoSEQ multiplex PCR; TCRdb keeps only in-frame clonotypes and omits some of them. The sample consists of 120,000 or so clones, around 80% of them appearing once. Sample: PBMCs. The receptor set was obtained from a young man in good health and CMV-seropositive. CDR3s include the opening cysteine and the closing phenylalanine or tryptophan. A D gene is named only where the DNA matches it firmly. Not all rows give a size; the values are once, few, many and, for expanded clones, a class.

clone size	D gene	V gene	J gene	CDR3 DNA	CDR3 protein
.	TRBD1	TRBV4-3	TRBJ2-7	TGCGCCAGCAGCCAAGATCTCGGACAGGGGACCGAGCAGTACTTC	CASSQDLGQGTEQYF
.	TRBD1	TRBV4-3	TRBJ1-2	TGCGCCAGCAGCCCAAACCGGGACAGGGCTAACTATGGCTACACCTTC	CASSPNRDRANYGYTF
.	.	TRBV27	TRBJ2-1	TGTGCCAGCAGTTTAAGAGGGTACAATGAGCAGTTCTTC	CASSLRGYNEQFF
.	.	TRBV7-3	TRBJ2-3	TGTGCCAGCAGCTTAACTCCCCCCCCGGACTCCCCGCAGTATTTT	CASSLTPPPDSPQYF
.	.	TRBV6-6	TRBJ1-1	TGTGCCAGCAGTCGTATCGGACAGCGAGAGACTGAAGCTTTCTTT	CASSRIGQRETEAFF
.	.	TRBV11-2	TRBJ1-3	TGTGCCAGCAGCCCCGGGAGGGCGTCTGGAAACACCATATATTTT	CASSPGRASGNTIYF
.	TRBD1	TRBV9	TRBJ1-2	TGTGCCAGCAGCGGGGGACAGCCGTCGGTCTATGGCTACACCTTC	CASSGGQPSVYGYTF
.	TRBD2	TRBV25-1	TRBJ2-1	TGTGCCACCTCCACCGGGACTAGCGGGAGCGGGAATGAGCAGTTCTTC	CATSTGTSGSGNEQFF
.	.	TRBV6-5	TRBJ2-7	TGTGCCAGCAGTACGAGACAGTTGTACGAGCAGTACTTC	CASSTRQLYEQYF
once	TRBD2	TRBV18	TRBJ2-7	TGTGCCAGCTCCCAAACCCTCAGCGGGAGGATCGACGAGCAGTACTTC	CASSQTLSGRIDEQYF
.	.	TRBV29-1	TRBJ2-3	TGCAGCGTTGAAGCCGGACAGTTGACCCTGGCTACGCAGTATTTT	CSVEAGQLTLATQYF
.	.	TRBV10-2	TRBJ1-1	TGCGCCAGCAGCAGGTCCGGGACAATCCCCTTTAGGATGAACACTGAAGCTTTCTTT	CASSRSGTIPFRMNTEAFF
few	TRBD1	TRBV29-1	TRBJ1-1	TGCAGCGTGCCCGGGGACAGGGGATACATGAACACTGAAGCTTTCTTT	CSVPGDRGYMNTEAFF
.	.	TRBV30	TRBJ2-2	TGTGCCTGGAGTAAGGACTCGAACACCGGGGAGCTGTTTTTT	CAWSKDSNTGELFF
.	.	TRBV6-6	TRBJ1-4	TGTGCCAGCAGTTACTGGGAGGGGAGAAGTGAAAAACTGTTTTTT	CASSYWEGRSEKLFF
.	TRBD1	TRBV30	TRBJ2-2	TGTGCCAGTAAAGGGACAGGGAGCGTGGCCGGGGAGCTGTTTTTT	CASKGTGSVAGELFF
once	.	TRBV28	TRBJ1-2	TGTGCCAGCAGCAACCCCCCGCGGGGGGCGAATGGCTACACCTTC	CASSNPPRGANGYTF
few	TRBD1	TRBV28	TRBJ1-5	TGTGCCAGCAGTTTGTTGGGACAGGGGCCTAATCAGCCCCAGCATTTT	CASSLLGQGPNQPQHF
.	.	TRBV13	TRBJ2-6	TGTGCCAGCAGCTTTGACATCTCTGGGGCCAACGTCCTGACTTTC	CASSFDISGANVLTF
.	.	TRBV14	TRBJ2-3	TGTGCCAGCAGCCAAGGTGGGAGTTATGGTACGCAGTATTTT	CASSQGGSYGTQYF
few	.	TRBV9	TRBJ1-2	TGTGCCAGCAGCGGCAAAACAGGGAGTTCTAGAGGCTACACCTTC	CASSGKTGSSRGYTF
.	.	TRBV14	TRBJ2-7	TGTGCCAGCAGCCAAGGGGGTGGAGGGAACGAGCAGTACTTC	CASSQGGGGNEQYF
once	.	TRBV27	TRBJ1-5	TGTGCCAGCAGTTTGGCAGGGGAGGGTCAGCCCCAGCATTTT	CASSLAGEGQPQHF
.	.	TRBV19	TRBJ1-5	TGTGCCAGTACGGTACAGCTCCGGGGTCCCCAGCATTTT	CASTVQLRGPQHF
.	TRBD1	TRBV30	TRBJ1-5	TGTGCCTGGGAAACAGGGGGTAATCAGCCCCAGCATTTT	CAWETGGNQPQHF
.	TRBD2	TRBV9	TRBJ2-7	TGTGCCAGCAGCGTAGCTGACAGCGGGAGATACGAGCAGTACTTC	CASSVADSGRYEQYF
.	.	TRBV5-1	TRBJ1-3	TGCGCCAGCAGCTTGGTGCAGGGGATCGCTTCTGGAAACACCATATATTTT	CASSLVQGIASGNTIYF
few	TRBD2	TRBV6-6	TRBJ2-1	TGTGCCAGCAGACGTAGCGGGAGGATCAATGAGCAGTTCTTC	CASRRSGRINEQFF
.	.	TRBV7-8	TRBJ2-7	TGTGCCAGCAGCTTAACTAGGACCCCCTACGTAGAGCAGTACTTC	CASSLTRTPYVEQYF
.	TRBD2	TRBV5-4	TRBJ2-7	TGTGCCAGCAGCACCAAGCGGGAGAGATCCTACGAGCAGTACTTC	CASSTKRERSYEQYF
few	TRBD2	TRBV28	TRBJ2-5	TGTGCCAGCAGTTTTCTTTTAACTAGCGGGGTCTCAGAGACCCAGTACTTC	CASSFLLTSGVSETQYF
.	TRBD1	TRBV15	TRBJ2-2	TGTGCCACCAGCACGCAATGGACAGGGACGAACACCGGGGAGCTGTTTTTT	CATSTQWTGTNTGELFF
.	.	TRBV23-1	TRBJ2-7	TGCGCCACCCAGGGCGTTCCCTCCTACGAGCAGTACTTC	CATQGVPSYEQYF
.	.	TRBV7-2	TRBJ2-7	TGTGCCAGCAGCTCGAATAGGGAGGACTACGAGCAGTACTTC	CASSSNREDYEQYF
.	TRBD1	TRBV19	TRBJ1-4	TGTGCCAGCTCGACAGGGTTTAATGAAAAACTGTTTTTT	CASSTGFNEKLFF
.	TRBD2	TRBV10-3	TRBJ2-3	TGTGCCATCAGTGTCCTTCTAGCGGGAGGGGGGGCAGATACGCAGTATTTT	CAISVLLAGGGADTQYF
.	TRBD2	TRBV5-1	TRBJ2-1	TGCGCCAGCACCGTGACTAGCGGGTCAAATGAGCAGTTCTTC	CASTVTSGSNEQFF
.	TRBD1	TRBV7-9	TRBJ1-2	TGTGCCAGCAGCCCACCAACGCGACAGGGAAACTATGGCTACACCTTC	CASSPPTRQGNYGYTF
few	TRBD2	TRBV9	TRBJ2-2	TGTGCCAGCTTCCCCGGGGGGACGAACACCGGGGAGCTGTTTTTT	CASFPGGTNTGELFF
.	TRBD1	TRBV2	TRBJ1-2	TGTGCCAGCCTCAGGGGGTTCGACTATGGCTACACCTTC	CASLRGFDYGYTF
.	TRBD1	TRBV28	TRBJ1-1	TGTGCCAGCAGTTTGTCGGCAGGGGGACTGAACACTGAAGCTTTCTTT	CASSLSAGGLNTEAFF
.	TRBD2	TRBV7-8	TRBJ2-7	TGTGCCAGCAGCTTCCCTCTTCAGACTAGCGGATACGAGCAGTACTTC	CASSFPLQTSGYEQYF
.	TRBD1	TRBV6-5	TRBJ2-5	TGTGCCAGCAGACTTGGACAGGGGGCGACCCAGTACTTC	CASRLGQGATQYF
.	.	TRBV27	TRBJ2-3	TGTGCCAGCAGTTTTTCGAGCACAGATACGCAGTATTTT	CASSFSSTDTQYF
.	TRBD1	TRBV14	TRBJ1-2	TGTGCCAGCAGCCCCGCAGGGGGCTATGGCTACACCTTC	CASSPAGGYGYTF
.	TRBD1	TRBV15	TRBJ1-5	TGTGCCACCAGTCAGGGGGAATATCAGCCCCAGCATTTT	CATSQGEYQPQHF
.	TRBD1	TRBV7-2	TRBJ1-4	TGTGCCAGCAGCTTAGGGACAGGGAATGAAAAACTGTTTTTT	CASSLGTGNEKLFF
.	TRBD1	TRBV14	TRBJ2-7	TGTGCCAGCAGCCAGCAGGGGGCGTCCCCCTACGAGCAGTACTTC	CASSQQGASPYEQYF